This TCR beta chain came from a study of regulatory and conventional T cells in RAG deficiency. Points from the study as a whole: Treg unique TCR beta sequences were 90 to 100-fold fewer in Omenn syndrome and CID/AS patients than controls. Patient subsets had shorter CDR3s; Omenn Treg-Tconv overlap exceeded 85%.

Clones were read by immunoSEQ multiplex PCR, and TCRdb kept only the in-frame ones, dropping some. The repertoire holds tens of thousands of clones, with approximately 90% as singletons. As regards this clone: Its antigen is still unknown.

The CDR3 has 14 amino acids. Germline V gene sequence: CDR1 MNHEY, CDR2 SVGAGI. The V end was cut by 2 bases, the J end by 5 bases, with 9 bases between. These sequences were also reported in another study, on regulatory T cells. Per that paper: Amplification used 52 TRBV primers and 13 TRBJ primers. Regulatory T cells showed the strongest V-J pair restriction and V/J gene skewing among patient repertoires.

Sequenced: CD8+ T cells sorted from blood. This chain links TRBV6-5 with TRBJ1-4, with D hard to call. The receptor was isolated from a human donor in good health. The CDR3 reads CASSYGRGNEKLFF. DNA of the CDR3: TGTGCCAGCAGTTACGGGCGGGGAAATGAAAAACTGTTTTTT.